These 12 T cell receptor beta chains share one sample of origin, sequenced in a study of shared clonotypes between healthy human individuals. This table comes from immunoSEQ multiplex PCR, and its TCRdb copy is limited to in-frame clones, with some not included. The table records roughly 2.5 million clones, approximately 92% of them present only once. Sequencing input: naive CD4+ T cells sorted from blood. Subset described: CD45RA+ positively selected. These receptors all stem from a man in his late teens or twenties in good health.

This sequence joins TRBV4-3 and TRBJ2-2, with 14 bases aligning to TRBD2. This CDR3 comprises 18 residues. The J segment lost 3 bases and the V segment lost 1 base, leaving 4 bases of the junction unmatched. Germline V gene sequence: CDR1 LGHNA, CDR2 YSLEER. CDR3 bases: TGCGCCAGCAGCCAAGGACTAGCGGGAGGGCCGGACACCGGGGAGCTGTTTTTT. Amino acid sequence: CASSQGLAGGPDTGELFF.

This clone was observed a handful of times. This chain connects TRBV29-1 to TRBJ1-2; TRBD1 matches 8 bases. Germline-derived CDR1 and CDR2 are SQVTM and ANQGSEA. This CDR3 spans 14 amino acids. V shed 0 bases and J 8 bases; nucleotides not matched to a gene: 8. This CDR3 is CSVEDSGQGWGYTF. In DNA form, the CDR3 reads TGCAGCGTTGAAGACTCTGGACAGGGTTGGGGCTACACCTTC.

CDR3 bases: TGTGCCAGCAGTTATGGGGCGGGGGGATCACCCCTCCACTTT. Translating it yields CASSYGAGGSPLHF. The chain has TRBV6-5 and TRBJ1-6; possible D gene TRBD1, 5 bases. CDR1 MNHEY and CDR2 SVGAGI come from the germline V gene. The CDR3 runs 14 residues. The ends were cut back, 3 bases at V and 10 bases at J, with 13 bases in the middle.

The rearrangement links TRBV6-6 to TRBJ2-7; 8 bases line up with TRBD1. The CDR3 contains 15 residues. V dropped 5 bases and J dropped 0; count of bases not matched to a gene: 6. Germline CDR1 MNHNY, CDR2 SVGAGI (reference sequence). CDR3 region: CASSLGQGASYEQYF. The CDR3, as DNA: TGTGCCAGCAGTCTCGGGCAGGGGGCCTCCTACGAGCAGTACTTC.

The chain couples TRBV18 to TRBJ2-7; D possibly corresponds to TRBD2 (6 bases). This CDR3 comprises 15 residues. Between the trimmed V and J ends, which lost 2 bases and 3 bases, there was a span of 14 bases. Germline lookup yields CDR1 KGHSH and CDR2 LQKENI. This CDR3 reads CASSPAQSGGYEQYF. The CDR3 DNA reads as TGTGCCAGCTCACCAGCCCAGTCCGGGGGCTACGAGCAGTACTTC.

The chain uses TRBV6-1 and TRBJ1-1, with unresolved D. Germline CDR1 is MNHNS and CDR2 is SASEGT. The CDR3 extends over 13 amino acids. The V end lost 11 bases, the J end lost 2 bases, and 15 bases lay between the germline ends. The CDR3 loop is CALRREINTEAFF. CDR3 in DNA: TGTGCCTTGAGAAGAGAGATCAACACTGAAGCTTTCTTT.

The chain links TRBV4-3 to TRBJ2-3, with no clear D. CDR1 and CDR2 from the germline V gene are LGHNA and YSLEER. V lost 2 bases to trimming and J lost 0 bases, with 6 bases between them. This CDR3 has 14 amino acids. As DNA, the CDR3 is TGCGCCAGCAGCCAAAGGCGGAGCACAGATACGCAGTATTTT. Its protein product is CASSQRRSTDTQYF.

The chain employs TRBV7-6 and TRBJ1-1; possibly TRBD1 for D (5 bases). Germline V gene sequence: CDR1 SGHVS, CDR2 FNYEAQ. The CDR3 runs to 16 residues. With 7 bases removed from V and 0 bases from J, the gap between germline ends came to 18 bases. CDR3 DNA sequence: TGTGCCAGCAAGCCGGGGTTTGGGGGGATGAACACTGAAGCTTTCTTT. This gives the protein CASKPGFGGMNTEAFF.

The V call is TRBV9, the J call TRBJ2-3; D is possibly TRBD2 (5 bases). CDR3 size: 14 residues. Trimming stripped 0 bases from V and 2 bases from J, with 7 bases between. The germline gives CDR1 SGDLS, CDR2 YYNGEE. Here the CDR3 DNA reads TGTGCCAGCAGCGTAGTCGGGGTCACAGATACGCAGTATTTT. This codes for CASSVVGVTDTQYF. Full variable domain (remainder filled in from reference TRBV9 and TRBJ2-3): DSGVTQTPKHLITATGQRVTLRCSPRSGDLSVYWYQQSLDQGLQFLIQYYNGEERAKGNILERFSAQQFPDLHSELNLSSLELGDSALYFCASSVVGVTDTQYFGPGTRLTVL.

The chain uses TRBV2 and TRBJ1-1; 12 positions agree with TRBD1. There are 16 residues in the CDR3. The V gene end was trimmed by 2 bases and the J gene end by 5 bases; junction bases not matched to a gene: 6. Germline CDR1 reads SNHLY; CDR2 reads FYNNEI. The CDR3 coding sequence is TGTGCCAGCAGTGAATACGGGACAGGGGGCAAAACTGAAGCTTTCTTT. This gives the protein CASSEYGTGGKTEAFF.

The chain couples TRBV7-8 to TRBJ2-2; the D is unclear. The CDR3 sequence is 17 residues long. The V and J ends lost 3 bases and 0 bases respectively, with 14 bases between them. Per germline, CDR1 SGHVS and CDR2 FQNEAQ. The CDR3, as DNA: TGTGCCAGCAGCTTCGAATCCAGGTCCGCGAACACCGGGGAGCTGTTTTTT. This codes for CASSFESRSANTGELFF.

The chain recombines TRBV18 with TRBJ2-1; tentatively, D is TRBD2 (6 bases). With 2 bases removed from V and 4 bases from J, the gap between germline ends came to 12 bases. CDR1 is KGHSH and CDR2 is LQKENI in the germline V gene. This CDR3 has 15 amino acids. The CDR3 loop is CASSPWEALYNEQFF. The CDR3 coding sequence is TGTGCCAGCTCACCATGGGAGGCACTTTACAATGAGCAGTTCTTC.